This TCR beta chain comes out of a study of blood T cell repertoires in COVID-19. On the study more broadly: Samples taken during acute and convalescent COVID-19 were collected in the United States, Italy and Spain. The analysed material was cDNA or gDNA that came from T cells, B-cell-depleted T cells, or PBMCs.

Trimming took 6 bases from V and 2 from J; bases not matched to a gene: 7. Germline-derived CDR1 and CDR2 are LGHNT and FRNRAP. CDR3 length: 16 residues. The repertoire was sequenced with immunoSEQ multiplex PCR; TCRdb's copy has only in-frame clones and lacks some. The sample shows under 250,000 clones, roughly 80% of them seen only once. Recruits, aged about 18 to 89 years, lived in approximately 26 US areas. Donors were grouped by their self-reported clinical history. The receptor was derived from a woman between 45 and 65 years old who had been exposed to COVID-19. Material for sequencing was PBMCs or T cells enriched from blood (not recorded which). This chain joins TRBV12-5 and TRBJ1-1; 12 positions agree with TRBD1. The DNA for the CDR3 is TGTGCTAGTGGAAGAGGGACAGGGGGCTTCAACACTGAAGCTTTCTTT. Protein product: CASGRGTGGFNTEAFF.